A selection of T cell receptor beta chains follows, all from one sample in a study of blood T cell repertoires in COVID-19. Generated by immunoSEQ multiplex PCR, the TCRdb table keeps only in-frame clones and is missing some. The sample carries about 99,000 clones, roughly 84% recorded once. Specimen: peripheral blood. These receptor sequences come from a man in his 70s with active or convalescent COVID-19. Each CDR3 is given with its conserved first and last residue. Clone size is shown for a subset of rows, as once, few, many or a class of expanded clone.

j_call: TRBJ2-3; v_call: TRBV7-9; cdr3_length: 16; clone_size: NA; cdr3_aa: CASSLGLAGDTDTQYF
j_call: TRBJ1-5; v_call: TRBV19; cdr3_length: 15; clone_size: few; cdr3_aa: CASSPGQGGNQPQHF
j_call: TRBJ1-1; v_call: TRBV28; cdr3_length: 16; clone_size: NA; cdr3_aa: CASIPSQPGGNTEAFF
j_call: TRBJ2-1; v_call: TRBV11-2; cdr3_length: 15; clone_size: NA; cdr3_aa: CASSLLAGAGGEQFF
j_call: TRBJ2-3; v_call: TRBV5-4; cdr3_length: 14; clone_size: few; cdr3_aa: CASSGGGGIGTQYF
j_call: TRBJ2-1; v_call: TRBV7-2; cdr3_length: 16; clone_size: NA; cdr3_aa: CASSPQAGVRYNEQFF
j_call: TRBJ1-5; v_call: TRBV6-7; cdr3_length: 20; clone_size: NA; cdr3_aa: CASSWDSHTVWGSRRSPQHF
j_call: TRBJ1-5; v_call: TRBV18; cdr3_length: 14; clone_size: NA; cdr3_aa: CASSKTGERQPQHF
j_call: TRBJ2-1; v_call: TRBV19; cdr3_length: 13; clone_size: NA; cdr3_aa: CASRQASMNEQFF
j_call: TRBJ2-1; v_call: TRBV5-6; cdr3_length: 16; clone_size: NA; cdr3_aa: CASSFPGGPINNEQFF
j_call: TRBJ2-3; v_call: TRBV6-2/TRBV6-3; cdr3_length: 17; clone_size: NA; cdr3_aa: CASSGSGGARGTDTQYF
j_call: TRBJ2-3; v_call: TRBV10-3; cdr3_length: 14; clone_size: few; cdr3_aa: CAISEMLAADTQYF
j_call: TRBJ1-1; v_call: TRBV7-2; cdr3_length: 15; clone_size: NA; cdr3_aa: CASSLFRGPGTEAFF
j_call: TRBJ1-6; v_call: TRBV6-5; cdr3_length: 14; clone_size: NA; cdr3_aa: CASRSTGANSPLHF
j_call: TRBJ2-6; v_call: TRBV7-3; cdr3_length: 16; clone_size: NA; cdr3_aa: CASSSELQTGANVLTF
j_call: TRBJ2-1; v_call: TRBV2; cdr3_length: 14; clone_size: NA; cdr3_aa: CASSEAWAGNEQFF